The present TCR beta chain was sequenced within a study of blood T cell repertoires in COVID-19 (dated by TCRdb to 2018 to 2021). Context from the whole study: The collaborator samples originated in the United States, Italy and Spain and spanned the acute and convalescent phases of COVID-19. Samples were obtained from the ongoing ImmuneRACE study (first 160 participants) and from about 1,300 subjects provided by 6 global collaborators. Deeply sampled blood TCRbeta repertoires from subjects exposed to, actively infected with, or recovered from COVID-19 were included in the dataset. Where HLA class I and class II types were available, the types were taken from metadata supplied by the sample provider, not from assay-based typing. The repertoires were released in a freely available public database intended as a resource for research on the immune response to SARS-CoV-2. The prospective study material was composed of cDNA or gDNA derived from T cells, B-cell-depleted T cells, or PBMCs. Nearly every sample came with metadata listing a de-identified subject ID, COVID-19 status, age in years and sex.

As regards this clone: Its antigen remains unidentified. No much larger clone exists at a distance of one base, and base qualities are not known.

Collaborating institutions collected whole blood in K2EDTA tubes following their own protocols. For TCRbeta analysis, collaborator samples were shipped as frozen whole blood, as isolated PBMCs, or as DNA extracted from either sample type. TCRbeta CDR3 regions were amplified from genomic DNA using the immunoSEQ Assay, a bias-controlled multiplex PCR. For the original study's pipeline: Nucleated cell counts per sample were estimated from amplification of reference gene primers within the assay. To quantify the absolute abundance of each unique TCRbeta CDR3 rearrangement, sequence reads were collapsed and filtered. For each sample, productive Simpson clonality was calculated by taking the square root of Simpson's diversity index across productive rearrangements. Drawn from immuneACCESS, this table holds only the in-frame rearrangements with V and J called that TCRdb kept. Clones are partly lost; checked studies trace under half to an unresolved V gene and leave the rest unexplained. The V and J calls and clone size come from that table; D and trimming were worked out from the DNA. For this sample there are approximately 73,000 clones; about four fifths appear just once. The leading ten clones occupy roughly 0.83% of the sample.

Study-wide conclusions, independent of this receptor: The quantity of clinical and demographic metadata differed by source and by participant and was supplied without curation.

The CDR3 runs 13 residues from the cysteine to the phenylalanine. Kept here is only the CDR3 DNA, which spans 39 bases and is read in frame from base 1. CDR1 is given as WNHNN and CDR2 as SYGVQD, both from the germline V gene (reference sequence). Trimming leaves V shorter by 9 bases and J shorter by 1 base, with the junction holding 5 bases beyond the gene matches. Sequencing input: peripheral blood. The chain links TRBV10-1 with TRBJ2-7; TRBD1 fits 8 bases in the junction. The sequence derives from a woman in her 70s with acute or convalescent COVID-19. The DNA sequence reads TGCGCCAGACCTCACAGGGGGTCCTACGAGCAGTACTTC. The resulting protein is CARPHRGSYEQYF.